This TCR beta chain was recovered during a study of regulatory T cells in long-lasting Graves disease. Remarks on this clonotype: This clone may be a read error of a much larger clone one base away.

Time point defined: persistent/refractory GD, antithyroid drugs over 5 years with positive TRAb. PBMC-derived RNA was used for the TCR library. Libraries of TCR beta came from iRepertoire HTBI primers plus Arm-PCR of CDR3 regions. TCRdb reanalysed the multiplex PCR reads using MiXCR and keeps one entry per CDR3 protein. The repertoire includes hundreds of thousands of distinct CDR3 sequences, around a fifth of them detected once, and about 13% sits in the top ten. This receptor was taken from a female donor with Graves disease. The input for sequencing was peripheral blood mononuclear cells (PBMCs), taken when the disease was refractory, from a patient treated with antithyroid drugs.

CDR3 protein: CASGESAQRDRHEQYF. DNA for the CDR3: TGCGCCAGCGGTGAGTCAGCACAGCGGGATCGCCACGAGCAGTACTTC. The gene calls are TRBV10-1 and TRBJ2-7; 7 nucleotides agree with TRBD2. The CDR3 is made up of 16 amino acids. The V gene's germline CDR1 is WNHNN and CDR2 SYGVQD (reference sequence).